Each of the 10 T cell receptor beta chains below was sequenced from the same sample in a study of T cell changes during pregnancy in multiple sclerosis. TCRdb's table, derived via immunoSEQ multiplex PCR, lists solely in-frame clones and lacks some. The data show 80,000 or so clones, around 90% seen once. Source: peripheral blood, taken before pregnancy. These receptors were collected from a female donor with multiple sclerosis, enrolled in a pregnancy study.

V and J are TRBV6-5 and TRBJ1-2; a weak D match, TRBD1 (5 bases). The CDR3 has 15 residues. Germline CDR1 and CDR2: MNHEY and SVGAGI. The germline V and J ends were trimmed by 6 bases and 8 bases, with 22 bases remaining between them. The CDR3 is CASSVAGLRLPGYTF. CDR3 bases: TGTGCCAGCAGCGTTGCGGGACTAAGGCTCCCCGGCTACACCTTC.

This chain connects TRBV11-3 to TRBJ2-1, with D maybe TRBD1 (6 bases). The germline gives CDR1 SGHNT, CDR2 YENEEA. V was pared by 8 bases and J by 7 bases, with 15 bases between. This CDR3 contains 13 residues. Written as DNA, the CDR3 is TGTGCCAGCCGGCACAGGGCAGGAAATGAGCAGTTCTTC. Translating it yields CASRHRAGNEQFF.

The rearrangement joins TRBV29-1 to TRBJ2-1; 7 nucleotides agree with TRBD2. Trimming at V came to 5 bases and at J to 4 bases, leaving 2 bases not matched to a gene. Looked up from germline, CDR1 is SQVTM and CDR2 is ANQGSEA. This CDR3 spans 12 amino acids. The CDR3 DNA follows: TGCAGCGTTATGGGGGGGTACAATGAGCAGTTCTTC. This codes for CSVMGGYNEQFF.

CDR3 region: CASSSGGEINYGYTF. The CDR3 bases are TGTGCCAGCAGCTCGGGGGGGGAAATTAACTATGGCTACACCTTC. This rearrangement joins TRBV5-8 to TRBJ1-2; D is possibly TRBD1 (5 bases). V was pared by 3 bases and J by 1 base, with 13 bases between. Germline CDR1 SGHTS, CDR2 YDEGEE. CDR3 length equals 15 residues. Combining the CDR3 with reference TRBV5-8 and TRBJ1-2 gives the whole variable domain EAGVTQSPTHLIKTRGQQATLRCSPISGHTSVYWYQQALGLGLQFLLWYDEGEERNRGNFPPRFSGRQFPNYSSELNVNALELEDSALYLCASSSGGEINYGYTFGSGTRLTVV.

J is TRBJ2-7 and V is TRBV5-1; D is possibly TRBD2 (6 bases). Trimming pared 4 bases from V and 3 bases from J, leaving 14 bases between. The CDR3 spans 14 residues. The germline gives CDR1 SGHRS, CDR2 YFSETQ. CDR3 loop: CASSPRGGDYEQYF. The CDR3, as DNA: TGCGCCAGCAGCCCGCGGGGTGGAGACTACGAGCAGTACTTC.

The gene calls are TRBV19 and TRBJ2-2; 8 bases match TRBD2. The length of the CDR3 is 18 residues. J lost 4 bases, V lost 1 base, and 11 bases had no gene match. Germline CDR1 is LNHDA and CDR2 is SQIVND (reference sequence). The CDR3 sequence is CASSIGGLAGSFTGELFF. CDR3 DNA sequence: TGTGCCAGTAGTATAGGAGGCTTAGCGGGGAGCTTCACCGGGGAGCTGTTTTTT.

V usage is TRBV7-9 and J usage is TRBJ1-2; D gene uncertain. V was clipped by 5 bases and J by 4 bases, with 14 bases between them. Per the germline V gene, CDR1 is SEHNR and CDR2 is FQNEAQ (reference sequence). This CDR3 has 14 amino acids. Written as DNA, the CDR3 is TGTGCCAGCAGCAACTCAGAGGGAATCTATGGCTACACCTTC. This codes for CASSNSEGIYGYTF. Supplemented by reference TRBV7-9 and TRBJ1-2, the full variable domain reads DTGVSQNPRHKITKRGQNVTFRCDPISEHNRLYWYRQTLGQGPEFLTYFQNEAQLEKSRLLSDRFSAERPKGSFSTLEIQRTEQGDSAMYLCASSNSEGIYGYTFGSGTRLTVV.

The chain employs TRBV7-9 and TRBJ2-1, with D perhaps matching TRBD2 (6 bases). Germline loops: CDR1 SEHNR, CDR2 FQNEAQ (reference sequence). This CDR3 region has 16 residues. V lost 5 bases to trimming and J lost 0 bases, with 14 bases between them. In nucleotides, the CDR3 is TGTGCCAGCAGCCACCGGGGGACGAGCTCCTACAATGAGCAGTTCTTC. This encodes CASSHRGTSSYNEQFF.

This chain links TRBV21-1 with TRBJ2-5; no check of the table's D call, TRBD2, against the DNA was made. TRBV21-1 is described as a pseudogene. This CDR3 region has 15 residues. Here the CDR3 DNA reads TGTGCCAGCAGCAAAGGGGGGAGGACGGAAGAGACCCAGTACTTC. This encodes CASSKGGRTEETQYF.

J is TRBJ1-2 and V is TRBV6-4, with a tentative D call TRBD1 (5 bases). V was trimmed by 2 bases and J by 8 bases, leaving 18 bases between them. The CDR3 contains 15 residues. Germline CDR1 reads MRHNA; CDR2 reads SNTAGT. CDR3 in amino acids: CASSDRTGLGRGYTF. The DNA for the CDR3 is TGTGCCAGCAGTGACAGAACAGGTCTCGGACGGGGCTACACCTTC.